A selection of T cell receptor beta chains follows, all from one sample in a study of blood T cell repertoires in COVID-19. Method: immunoSEQ multiplex PCR; TCRdb's copy keeps in-frame clones and lacks some. The top ten hold more than 3% of the sample, which has nearly 70,000 clones, about 85% seen once. The material sequenced was peripheral blood. These receptors all come from a woman aged 45-65 years with COVID-19, enrolled during active disease. Each CDR3 is given with its conserved first and last residue.

j_gene,v_gene,CDR3aa
TRBJ2-1,TRBV6-2/TRBV6-3,CASSYPRLAGGREGNEQFF
TRBJ2-2,TRBV6-5,CASSYHGELFF
TRBJ2-7,TRBV29-1,CSAGTGYGEQYF
TRBJ2-7,TRBV18,CASSQGQEVEQYF
TRBJ2-7,TRBV27,CASSFSGSYEQYF
TRBJ1-1,TRBV30,CAWSQGEPNTEAFF
TRBJ1-3,TRBV5-6,CASGTFGPNSGNTIYF
TRBJ2-7,TRBV27,CASSWRAGGAYEQYF
TRBJ2-1,TRBV5-6,CASSLLHGRDYNEQFF
TRBJ2-1,TRBV29-1,CSVSVDNEQFF
TRBJ1-1,TRBV19,CASTQGTEAFF
TRBJ2-2,TRBV10-3,CAINQDRMNTGELFF
TRBJ2-3,TRBV28,CASGAAGVPDTQYF
TRBJ2-6,TRBV21-1,CASTPREARSPGANVLTF
TRBJ1-4,TRBV28,CASSRAVNEKLFF
TRBJ2-5,TRBV7-9,CASSLVVPQETQYF
TRBJ1-2,TRBV24-1,CATSDPDAGNNYGYTF
TRBJ1-2,TRBV5-6,CASSLQGAFGYGYTF
TRBJ1-1,TRBV19,CASSYPIPGTEAFF
TRBJ1-2,TRBV29-1,CSVVTGLANYGYTF
TRBJ2-7,TRBV11-3,CASSLGANYEQYF
TRBJ2-3,TRBV5-4,CASSPIFATSTDTQYF
TRBJ2-1,TRBV24-1,CATSGREPMGDEQFF
TRBJ2-7,TRBV19,CSAGASGRKDYEQYF
TRBJ1-4,TRBV24-1,CATSDGVGDRSEKLFF
TRBJ1-6,TRBV5-4,CASSQSGSPLHF
TRBJ1-3,TRBV6-5,CASSHTGYDGNTIYF
TRBJ2-5,TRBV7-6,CASSSLGGEAETQYF
TRBJ1-2,TRBV28,CASSSGGASGYTF
TRBJ2-7,TRBV28,CASTSRAYEQYF
TRBJ2-7,TRBV3-1/TRBV3-2,CASSQDRGQGYEQYF
TRBJ1-5,TRBV2,CASSGGQGVSNQPQHF
TRBJ1-5,TRBV23-1,CASRARGWRVRPQHF
TRBJ2-3,TRBV5-4,CASSLELAGVGTQYF
TRBJ2-1,TRBV9,CASSVVDLSGRALYNEQFF
TRBJ2-1,TRBV9,CASSVGTGGGDEQFF
TRBJ2-7,TRBV3-1/TRBV3-2,CASSQWGAYEQYF
TRBJ2-6,TRBV5-8,CASSSYTTSGANVLTF
TRBJ2-3,TRBV24-1,CATSDFPQGTSGIDTQYF
TRBJ2-5,TRBV4-1,CASSRWGTGPQETQYF
TRBJ2-7,TRBV28,CASSARTSALYEQYF
TRBJ2-5,TRBV7-3,CASSYPQGSLKTQYF
TRBJ2-1,TRBV5-1,CASGDLSSYNEQFF
TRBJ2-2,TRBV28,CASLAGSNTGELFF
TRBJ2-2,TRBV14,CASSQGRTDPRELFF
TRBJ2-1,TRBV7-3,CASSPGQAYNEQFF
TRBJ1-1,TRBV28,CASSKIGTEAFF
TRBJ1-5,TRBV19,CASKKGRLLGQPQHF